This T cell receptor beta chain was observed in a study of blood T cell repertoires in COVID-19. This CDR3 is built from 18 residues. V lost 0 bases, J lost 0 bases, and 17 bases lay in between. Germline V lookup: CDR1 MGHRA, CDR2 YSYEKL. Sequenced by immunoSEQ multiplex PCR; TCRdb stores in-frame clones only, minus some. The table has 450,000 to 500,000 clones, roughly nine tenths seen once. This clone appeared once. The chain links TRBV4-1 to TRBJ1-2, with D possibly being TRBD1 (6 bases). The receptor was isolated from a woman younger than 30 who had recovered from COVID-19. Sequenced: PBMCs or T cells enriched from blood (not recorded which). As DNA, the CDR3 is TGCGCCAGCAGCCAAGACCTCGGACAGACCCTCCCTAACTATGGCTACACCTTC. It is translated as CASSQDLGQTLPNYGYTF.